These T cell receptor beta chains were read from a single sample in a study of blood T cell repertoires in COVID-19. Profiled with immunoSEQ multiplex PCR; TCRdb holds only in-frame clones, not every one. The sample holds a few hundred thousand clones, approximately 87% seen once. The material sequenced was peripheral blood. The receptors come from a woman in her 50s who had recovered from COVID-19. Both conserved end residues are part of each CDR3. Each record gives: clone size, D gene, V gene, CDR3 length, J gene, CDR3 DNA, CDR3 protein. A D gene is named only where the DNA matches it firmly. Part of the rows lack a size; the others show once, few, many or a class for expanded clones.

-	-	TRBV4-1	19	TRBJ1-4	TGCGCCAGCAGCCAAGAAGTTCGCCTTACAGGGCGCACTAATGAAAAACTGTTTTTT	CASSQEVRLTGRTNEKLFF
-	TRBD1	TRBV24-1	16	TRBJ2-3	TGTGCCACCAGTCCTCCTGACAGGGGGCTTCCAGATACGCAGTATTTT	CATSPPDRGLPDTQYF
-	-	TRBV5-6	16	TRBJ1-3	TGTGCCAGCAGCTTTATGGCACCAAACTCTGGAAACACCATATATTTT	CASSFMAPNSGNTIYF
-	-	TRBV27	12	TRBJ2-7	TGTGCCAGCAGTTTTCAGGGTTACGAGCAGTACTTC	CASSFQGYEQYF
few	-	TRBV30	11	TRBJ2-7	TGTGCCTGGGGACACACCTACGAGCAGTACTTC	CAWGHTYEQYF
-	-	TRBV5-5	13	TRBJ1-1	TGTGCCAGCAGCTCCTCGGTAGACACTGAAGCTTTCTTT	CASSSSVDTEAFF
-	TRBD1	TRBV28	19	TRBJ2-7	TGTGCCAGCAGTCTCACGACAGGGGGCCTTCCGTATATAAAATACGAGCAGTACTTC	CASSLTTGGLPYIKYEQYF
-	TRBD2	TRBV4-3	15	TRBJ2-1	TGCGCCAGCAGCCAAGATCTAGCGGGAATCTTTGAGCAGTTCTTC	CASSQDLAGIFEQFF
-	-	TRBV6-2/TRBV6-3	13	TRBJ1-2	TGTGCCAGCAGTTTACAGGATTACTATGGCTACACCTTC	CASSLQDYYGYTF
few	TRBD1	TRBV28	13	TRBJ1-2	TGTGCCAGCGGTGTAGGGGACAGGGATGGCTACACCTTC	CASGVGDRDGYTF
-	TRBD1	TRBV2	14	TRBJ1-5	TGTGCCAGCAGTGAAGACAGGGGCCATCAGCCCCAGCATTTT	CASSEDRGHQPQHF
-	TRBD1	TRBV28	14	TRBJ2-7	TGTGCCAGCAGGGGGACAGACCAACTCTACGAGCAGTACTTC	CASRGTDQLYEQYF
-	TRBD1	TRBV7-2	14	TRBJ1-5	TGTGCCAGCAGCCGGGACAGGGCGGGTCAGCCCCAGCATTTT	CASSRDRAGQPQHF
once	-	TRBV5-4	15	TRBJ2-5	TGTGCCAGCAGCCCGGGCGGTATGCGGGGTGGCACCCAGTACTTC	CASSPGGMRGGTQYF
-	TRBD1	TRBV24-1	14	TRBJ2-1	TGTGCCACCAGGGGGACAGGCGGATTCAATGAGCAGTTCTTC	CATRGTGGFNEQFF
-	-	TRBV5-1	16	TRBJ1-3	TGCGCCAGCAGCTTGGCAGGTCCTGTGAGAGGAAACACCATATATTTT	CASSLAGPVRGNTIYF
-	-	TRBV7-2	13	TRBJ1-2	TGTGCCAGCACCTTGGACAGCATCTATGGCTACACCTTC	CASTLDSIYGYTF
-	-	TRBV9	16	TRBJ2-2	TGTGCCAGCAGCGTGTTTACGTCTTCGGACACCGGGGAGCTGTTTTTT	CASSVFTSSDTGELFF
-	-	TRBV10-1	15	TRBJ2-2	TGCGCCAGCAGTGAGGGGGGAGGGAACACCGGGGAGCTGTTTTTT	CASSEGGGNTGELFF
-	TRBD1	TRBV28	14	TRBJ1-5	TGTGCCAGCATTACAGGGGGCAGCAATCAGCCCCAGCATTTT	CASITGGSNQPQHF
-	TRBD2	TRBV15	11	TRBJ2-1	TGTGCCACCAGCACCCAGCGGGAGCAATTCTTC	CATSTQREQFF
-	TRBD2	TRBV27	16	TRBJ2-1	TGTGCCAGCAGTAGGACCGGGACTAGCGGTTACAATGAGCAGTTCTTC	CASSRTGTSGYNEQFF
-	-	TRBV9	14	TRBJ1-2	TGTGCCAGCAGCGTAGAGGCCAGGGGAGATGGCTACACCTTC	CASSVEARGDGYTF
-	-	TRBV28	14	TRBJ2-7	TGTGCCAGCACCTATCGGAACTGGAGGTACGAGCAGTACTTC	CASTYRNWRYEQYF
-	TRBD1	TRBV5-6	14	TRBJ1-4	TGTGCCAGCAGCTCGGACAGGGTTAATGAAAAACTGTTTTTT	CASSSDRVNEKLFF
once	-	TRBV5-1	14	TRBJ1-1	TGCGCCAGCAGCTTAACAGGCAAGAACACTGAAGCTTTCTTT	CASSLTGKNTEAFF
-	TRBD2	TRBV19	15	TRBJ2-3	TGTGCCTCGTCCATGGGACTAGCGGTAACAGATACGCAGTATTTT	CASSMGLAVTDTQYF
-	-	TRBV9	15	TRBJ2-1	TGTGCCAGCAGCGGGACCTCGAAGGGGTACAATGAGCAGTTCTTC	CASSGTSKGYNEQFF
-	TRBD1	TRBV27	18	TRBJ1-6	TGTGCCAGCAGGACCCTGGGGACAGGTGAAACCTATAATTCACCCCTCCACTTT	CASRTLGTGETYNSPLHF
-	-	TRBV4-1	13	TRBJ2-7	TGCGCCAGCAGCCGTACCCTTACTTACGAGCAGTACTTC	CASSRTLTYEQYF
few	-	TRBV21-1	14	TRBJ1-1	TGTGCCCGGGGAGAGGCGTACTTGAACACTGAAGCTTTCTTT	CARGEAYLNTEAFF
many	-	TRBV4-3	16	TRBJ1-1	TGCGCCAGCAGCCAAGAACCGAGTAGTCGGACTTCTGAAGCTTTCTTT	CASSQEPSSRTSEAFF
-	-	TRBV23-1	16	TRBJ2-7	TGCGCCAGCAGTCAATCGGGAGGAAGCGGGTCCTACGAGCAGTACTTC	CASSQSGGSGSYEQYF
-	-	TRBV5-1	16	TRBJ1-3	TGCGCCAGCAGCTCCGCGGGCTCCAATCCGGGAAACACCATATATTTT	CASSSAGSNPGNTIYF
many	TRBD2	TRBV6-2/TRBV6-3	16	TRBJ2-2	TGTGCCAGCAGTCCCGCTCCGGGACTAGTGTCCGGGGAGCTGTTTTTT	CASSPAPGLVSGELFF
-	-	TRBV4-1	14	TRBJ1-6	TGCGCCAGCAGCCAAGAACGTCTAGGCTCACCCCTCCACTTT	CASSQERLGSPLHF
-	TRBD2	TRBV7-3	19	TRBJ2-1	TGTGCCAGCAGCCCACCGACTAGCGGGAGACCCACCCGCACTAATGAGCAGTTCTTC	CASSPPTSGRPTRTNEQFF
-	TRBD1	TRBV4-3	15	TRBJ1-2	TGCGCCAGCAGCCAGAAACCGGGACAGGGGATTGGCTACACCTTC	CASSQKPGQGIGYTF
few	-	TRBV10-3	15	TRBJ2-7	TGTGCCATCAGTGGTGGAGACAGGAGGAATTACGAGCAGTACTTC	CAISGGDRRNYEQYF
-	TRBD1	TRBV19	13	TRBJ2-5	TGTGCCAGTAGAAGGACAGGGATAGAGACCCAGTACTTC	CASRRTGIETQYF
-	TRBD2	TRBV6-5	16	TRBJ2-7	TGTGCCAGCAGTTACTCTCTAGCGGGAGTTTTCTACGAGCAGTACTTC	CASSYSLAGVFYEQYF
-	TRBD2	TRBV28	15	TRBJ2-1	TGTGCCAGCAGCCCCCTGGAGCGGGACCCCAATGAGCAGTTCTTC	CASSPLERDPNEQFF
-	-	TRBV19	13	TRBJ1-2	TGTGCCAGCAGTCCCGCAGGTTCACATGGCTACACCTTC	CASSPAGSHGYTF
-	TRBD1	TRBV10-2	15	TRBJ2-7	TGCGCCAGCAGTGGACCGGGACAGGGGAAAAACGAGCAGTACTTC	CASSGPGQGKNEQYF
-	TRBD1	TRBV28	13	TRBJ2-5	TGTGCCAGCAGTTTAGACAGGGGGGGGACCCAGTACTTC	CASSLDRGGTQYF
-	-	TRBV28	13	TRBJ1-2	TGTGCCAGCAGATCGTCTTTGGTGAGAGGCTACACCTTC	CASRSSLVRGYTF
-	TRBD1	TRBV30	15	TRBJ1-6	TGTGCCTGGGGCCTAGGATCAGGGGGCGGTTCACCCCTCCACTTT	CAWGLGSGGGSPLHF
many	-	TRBV30	13	TRBJ1-1	TGTGCCTGGAGTACAGGGTTCGCCACTGAAGCTTTCTTT	CAWSTGFATEAFF
-	-	TRBV6-5	14	TRBJ2-5	TGTGCCAGCACTTATAGTGGAGGTCAAGAGACCCAGTACTTC	CASTYSGGQETQYF
-	-	TRBV9	14	TRBJ2-7	TGTGCCAGCAGCCCTGACTTCCTTATGGACGAGCAGTACTTC	CASSPDFLMDEQYF
once	-	TRBV18	14	TRBJ1-1	TGTGCCAGCTCATCAACGGGACAGAACACTGAAGCTTTCTTT	CASSSTGQNTEAFF
-	TRBD1	TRBV6-6	16	TRBJ2-7	TGTGCCAGCAGCACTAACCGACAGGGCCTCTCCTACGAGCAGTACTTC	CASSTNRQGLSYEQYF